This paragraph covers one TCR beta chain sequence. The source of the sample is a study of response to subunit inactivated influenza vaccine. The CDR3 extends over 14 amino acids. Germline V gene lookup returns CDR1 SEHNR and CDR2 FQNEAQ (reference sequence). V gave up 5 bases and J gave up 4 bases; unmatched junction bases: 7. In TCRdb, the RT-PCR reads were re-called with MiXCR into one record per CDR3 protein. Found here are around 530,000 distinct CDR3 sequences, approximately 15% of them singletons; the top ten hold less than 4%. Specimen: CD4+ T cells sorted from PBMCs, collected 23 to 25 months after vaccination. This receptor was taken from a man between 50 and 69 years old who received an inactivated influenza vaccine. The J gene is TRBJ2-5, the V gene TRBV7-9, with 7 nucleotides matching TRBD1. CDR3 in amino acids: CASSLLTGTETQYF. In nucleotides, the CDR3 is TGTGCCAGCAGCCTGCTGACAGGGACAGAGACCCAGTACTTC.